What follows are 8 T cell receptor beta chains derived from one specimen sequenced in a study of identical twins. TCRdb processed the 5' RACE reads anew with MiXCR; each CDR3 protein has one entry. This table holds around 1.7 million distinct CDR3 sequences, around 33% found once. The sample consisted of cord blood. All receptors derive from a newborn girl in good health.

This clonotype turned up a few times. V gene TRBV6-1 combines with J gene TRBJ2-1; TRBD1 agrees at 7 bases. Germline CDR1 MNHNS, CDR2 SASEGT. The trim removed 6 bases at V and 6 bases at J, leaving 5 bases unmatched. This CDR3 contains 13 residues. This CDR3 reads CASSQTGSNEQFF. CDR3 DNA sequence: TGTGCCAGCAGCCAGACAGGGTCCAATGAGCAGTTCTTC.

Only a few counts were recorded for this clonotype. The chain joins TRBV27 to TRBJ1-2; possible D gene TRBD1, 5 bases. This CDR3 has 13 amino acids. Germline CDR1 MNHEY, CDR2 SMNVEV (reference sequence). V was trimmed by 5 bases and J by 3 bases, leaving 10 bases between them. The CDR3 coding sequence is TGTGCCAGCAGTACGGGGGGTCACTATGGCTACACCTTC. This sequence encodes CASSTGGHYGYTF.

This clonotype came up many times. The chain is built from TRBV24-1 and TRBJ2-1; 11 nucleotides align to TRBD1. V dropped 1 base and J dropped 3; count of bases not matched to a gene: 1. The CDR3 length is 16 residues. Germline CDR1 is KGHDR and CDR2 is SFDVKD. CDR3 loop: CATSDFGTGGYNEQFF. The CDR3 DNA sequence: TGTGCCACCAGTGATTTTGGGACAGGGGGCTACAATGAGCAGTTCTTC.

This clonotype was seen a few times. The V and J genes are TRBV6-1 and TRBJ2-1; TRBD2 agrees at 12 bases. V gave up 6 bases and J gave up 5 bases; unmatched junction bases: 5. CDR1 MNHNS and CDR2 SASEGT come from the germline V gene. CDR3 length: 15 residues. For the CDR3, the DNA is TGTGCCAGCAGAGGACTAGCGGGAAGGAACAATGAGCAGTTCTTC. Translated, it gives CASRGLAGRNNEQFF.

This clonotype was found a few times. V and J are TRBV6-5 and TRBJ1-2; 7 bases are shared with TRBD1. From germline, CDR1 is MNHEY and CDR2 SVGAGI. CDR3 length: 15 residues. V shed 7 bases and J 2 bases; nucleotides not matched to a gene: 10. The CDR3, as DNA: TGTGCCAGCAAGGAGCCCGTACAGGGGAACTATGGCTACACCTTC. It codes for CASKEPVQGNYGYTF.

The chain links TRBV6-1 to TRBJ2-7; 7 bases are a match to TRBD2. The germline gives CDR1 MNHNS, CDR2 SASEGT. The CDR3 is made up of 14 amino acids. J lost 1 base, V lost 3 bases, and 3 bases had no gene match. The DNA for the CDR3 is TGTGCCAGCAGTGAGTTGCGGGGGTCCTACGAGCAGTACTTC. It codes for CASSELRGSYEQYF.

This chain uses TRBV24-1 with TRBJ1-2; the D gene is possibly TRBD1 (6 bases). Germline V gives CDR1 KGHDR, CDR2 SFDVKD. The CDR3 has 14 amino acids. The V and J ends lost 7 bases and 8 bases respectively, with 19 bases between them. In DNA, the CDR3 is TGTGCCACCAGCGGGACAACGAAGGCTGGGGGCTACACCTTC. The encoded protein is CATSGTTKAGGYTF.

This clonotype was found many times. The chain is built from TRBV7-9 and TRBJ1-2; TRBD1 matches 7 bases. Per germline, CDR1 SEHNR and CDR2 FQNEAQ (reference sequence). The CDR3 contains 14 residues. With V trimmed by 2 bases and J by 5 bases, 5 bases remained unmatched. CDR3 coding DNA: TGTGCCAGCAGCTTAACCGGGACAGCTTATGGCTACACCTTC. This codes for CASSLTGTAYGYTF.